This T cell receptor (beta chain) was sequenced in a study of control samples from healthy donors and cancer patients. Produced via immunoSEQ multiplex PCR; TCRdb's table is partial and in-frame only. The data contain roughly 100,000 clones, roughly 89% of them singletons. CDR3 length equals 14 residues. V shed 6 bases and J shed 0 bases, with 11 bases lying between them. The germline CDR1 and CDR2 sequences are MNHNY and SVGAGI (reference sequence). Material: blood. The TCR was taken from a man aged 25 to 40 in good health. J is TRBJ1-2 and V is TRBV6-6, with a weak D call TRBD1 (6 bases). The CDR3 region is CASRGDNTNYGYTF. The CDR3 DNA sequence: TGTGCCAGCAGGGGGGACAACACTAACTATGGCTACACCTTC.